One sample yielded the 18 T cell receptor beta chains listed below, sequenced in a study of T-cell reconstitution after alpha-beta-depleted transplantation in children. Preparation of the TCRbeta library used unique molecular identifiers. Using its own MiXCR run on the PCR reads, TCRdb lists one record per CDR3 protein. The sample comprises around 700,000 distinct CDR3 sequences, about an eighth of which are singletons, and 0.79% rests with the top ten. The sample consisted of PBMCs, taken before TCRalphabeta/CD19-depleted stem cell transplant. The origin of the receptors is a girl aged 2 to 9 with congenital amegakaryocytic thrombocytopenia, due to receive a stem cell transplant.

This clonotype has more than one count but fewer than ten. CDR3 loop: CASSLNGGPGETQYF. DNA for the CDR3: TGCGCCAGCAGCTTGAACGGCGGGCCGGGAGAGACCCAGTACTTC. The rearrangement uses TRBV5-1 and TRBJ2-5, with a possible D match to TRBD2 (5 bases). Germline values: CDR1 SGHRS, CDR2 YFSETQ. The CDR3 runs to 15 residues. The V end lost 1 base, the J end lost 4 bases, and 14 bases lay between the germline ends.

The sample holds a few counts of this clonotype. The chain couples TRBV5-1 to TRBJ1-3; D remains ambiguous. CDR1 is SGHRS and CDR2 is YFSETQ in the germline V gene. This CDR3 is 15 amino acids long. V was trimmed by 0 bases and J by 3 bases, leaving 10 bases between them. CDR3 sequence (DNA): TGCGCCAGCAGCTTGGCCGCGACAAGTGGAAACACCATATATTTT. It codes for CASSLAATSGNTIYF.

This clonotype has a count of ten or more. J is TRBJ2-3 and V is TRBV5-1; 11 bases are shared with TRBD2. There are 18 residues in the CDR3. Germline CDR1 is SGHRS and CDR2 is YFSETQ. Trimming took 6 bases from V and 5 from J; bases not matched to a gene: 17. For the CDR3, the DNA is TGCGCCAGCACCCTAAACCCTCTAGCGGGAGGCGCGGGAGATACGCAGTATTTT. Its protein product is CASTLNPLAGGAGDTQYF.

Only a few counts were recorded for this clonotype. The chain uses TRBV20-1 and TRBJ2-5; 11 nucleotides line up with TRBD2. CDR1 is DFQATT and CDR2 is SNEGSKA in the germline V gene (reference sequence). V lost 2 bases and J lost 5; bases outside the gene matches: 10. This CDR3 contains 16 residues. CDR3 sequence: CSARPLAGVSVETQYF. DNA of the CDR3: TGCAGTGCTAGACCACTAGCGGGAGTATCTGTCGAGACCCAGTACTTC.

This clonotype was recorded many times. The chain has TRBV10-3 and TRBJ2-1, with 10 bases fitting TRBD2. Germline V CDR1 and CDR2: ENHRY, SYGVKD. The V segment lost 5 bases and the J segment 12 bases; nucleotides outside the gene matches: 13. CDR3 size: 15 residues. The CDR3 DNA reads TGTGCCATCAGTTTCCTTATAGCGGGAGGTAGTGTGCAGTTCTTC. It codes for CAISFLIAGGSVQFF.

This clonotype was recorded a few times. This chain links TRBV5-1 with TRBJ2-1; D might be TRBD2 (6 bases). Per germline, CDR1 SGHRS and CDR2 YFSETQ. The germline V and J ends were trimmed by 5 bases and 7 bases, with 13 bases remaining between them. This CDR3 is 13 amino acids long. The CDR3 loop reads CASRGEVVNEQFF. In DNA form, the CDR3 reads TGCGCCAGCAGGGGGGAGGTGGTAAATGAGCAGTTCTTC.

The CDR3 sequence: CASSRLLTGGNGYTF. The DNA of the CDR3 is TGTGCCAGCAGTCGGCTTTTGACAGGGGGCAATGGCTACACCTTC. The chain employs TRBV12-3 or TRBV12-4 and TRBJ1-2, with 10 bases identical to TRBD1. The CDR3 spans 15 residues. The V and J ends lost 5 bases and 6 bases, in that order; junction bases with no gene match: 9.

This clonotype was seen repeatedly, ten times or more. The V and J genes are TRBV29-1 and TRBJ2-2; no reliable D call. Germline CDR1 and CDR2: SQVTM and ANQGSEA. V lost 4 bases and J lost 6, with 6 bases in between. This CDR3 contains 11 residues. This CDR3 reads CSVGGSGELFF. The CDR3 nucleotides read TGCAGCGTTGGGGGTTCCGGGGAGCTGTTTTTT.

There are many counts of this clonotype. The CDR3 spells CASSIPGSDEQFF. CDR3 nucleotides: TGCGCCAGCAGCATCCCCGGAAGCGATGAGCAGTTCTTC. J is TRBJ2-1 and V is TRBV5-1; D gene ambiguous. Germline CDR1 is SGHRS and CDR2 is YFSETQ. CDR3 length: 13 amino acids. V lost 4 bases, J lost 8 bases, and 13 bases lay in between.

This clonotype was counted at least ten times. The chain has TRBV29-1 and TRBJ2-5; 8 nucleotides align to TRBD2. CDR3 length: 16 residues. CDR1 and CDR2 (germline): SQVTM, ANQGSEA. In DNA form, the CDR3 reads TGCCTTGTTTATATAGCGGGAAAACTTCCGCGGGAGACCCAGTACTTC. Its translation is CLVYIAGKLPRETQYF.

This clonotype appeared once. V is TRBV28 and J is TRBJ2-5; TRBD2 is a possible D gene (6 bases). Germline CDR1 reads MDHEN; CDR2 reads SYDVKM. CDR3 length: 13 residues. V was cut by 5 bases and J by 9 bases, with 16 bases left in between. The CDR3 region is CASSIETWEAQYF. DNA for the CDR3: TGTGCCAGCAGTATTGAGACTTGGGAGGCCCAGTACTTC.

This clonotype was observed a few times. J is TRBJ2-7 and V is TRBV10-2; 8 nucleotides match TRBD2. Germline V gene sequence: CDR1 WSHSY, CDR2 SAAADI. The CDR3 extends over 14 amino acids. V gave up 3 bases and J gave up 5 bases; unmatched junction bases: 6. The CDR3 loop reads CASSDPGLEDEQYF. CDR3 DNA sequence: TGCGCCAGCAGTGACCCGGGACTAGAAGACGAGCAGTACTTC.

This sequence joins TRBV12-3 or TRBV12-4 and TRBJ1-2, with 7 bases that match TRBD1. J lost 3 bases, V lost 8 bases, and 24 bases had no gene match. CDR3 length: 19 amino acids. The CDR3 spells CASCPPLVGTASMDYGYTF. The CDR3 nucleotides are TGTGCCAGCTGCCCCCCTCTGGTCGGGACAGCTTCTATGGACTATGGCTACACCTTC.

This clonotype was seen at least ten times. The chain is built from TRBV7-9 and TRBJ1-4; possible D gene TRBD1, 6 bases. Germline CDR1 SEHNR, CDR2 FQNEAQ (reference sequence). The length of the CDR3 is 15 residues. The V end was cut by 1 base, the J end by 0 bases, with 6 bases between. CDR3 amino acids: CASSLGTATNEKLFF. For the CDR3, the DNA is TGTGCCAGCAGCTTAGGGACAGCAACTAATGAAAAACTGTTTTTT.

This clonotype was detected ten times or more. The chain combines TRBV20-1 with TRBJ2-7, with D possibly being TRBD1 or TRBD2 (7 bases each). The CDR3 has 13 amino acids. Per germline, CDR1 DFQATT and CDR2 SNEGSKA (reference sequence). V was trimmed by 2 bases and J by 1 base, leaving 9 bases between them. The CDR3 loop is CSARQGGSYEQYF. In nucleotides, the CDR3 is TGCAGTGCTAGACAGGGGGGGTCCTACGAGCAGTACTTC.

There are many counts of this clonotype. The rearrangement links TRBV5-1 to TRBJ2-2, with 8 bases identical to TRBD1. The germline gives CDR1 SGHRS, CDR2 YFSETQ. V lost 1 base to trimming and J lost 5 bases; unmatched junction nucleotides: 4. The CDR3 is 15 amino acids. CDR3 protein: CASSLRTGRTGELFF. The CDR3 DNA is TGCGCCAGCAGCTTGAGGACAGGGAGGACCGGGGAGCTGTTTTTT.

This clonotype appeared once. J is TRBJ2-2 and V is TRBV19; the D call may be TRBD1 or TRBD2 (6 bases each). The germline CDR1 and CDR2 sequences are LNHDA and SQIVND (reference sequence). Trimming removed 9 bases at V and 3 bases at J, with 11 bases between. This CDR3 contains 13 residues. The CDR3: CASLRGDTGELFF. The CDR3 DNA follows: TGTGCCAGCCTGAGGGGGGACACCGGGGAGCTGTTTTTT.

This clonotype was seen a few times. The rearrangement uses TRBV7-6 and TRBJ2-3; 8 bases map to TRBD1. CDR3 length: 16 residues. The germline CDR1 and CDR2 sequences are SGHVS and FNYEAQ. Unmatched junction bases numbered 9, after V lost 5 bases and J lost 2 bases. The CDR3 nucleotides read TGTGCCAGCAGCCGATCAGGGGGCTATAACACAGATACGCAGTATTTT. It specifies CASSRSGGYNTDTQYF.